Listed here are 21 T cell receptor beta chains from one sample, sequenced in a study of T cells in women clearing cervical HPV infection. Repertoires were generated with immunoSEQ multiplex PCR, while TCRdb's copy carries only in-frame clones and drops some. Its table lists about 34,000 clones. The sample taken for sequencing was blood buffy coat. The receptors were sampled from a woman aged 18 to 75 with a cervical HPV16 infection that either progressed to CIN3+ or cleared (not recorded which).

As regards this clone: The read gets to within 3 residues of the CDR3 end, and the germline J gene fills in the rest. The V gene is TRBV20-1, the J gene TRBJ2-2; D perhaps matches TRBD1 (6 bases). Germline V gene lookup returns CDR1 DFQATT and CDR2 SNEGSKA (reference sequence). The CDR3 is 15 amino acids. The ends were cut back, 6 bases at V and 1 base at J, with 15 bases in the middle. Incomplete CDR3 DNA: TGCAGTGCGCGACCGGGACATTTGAACACCGGGGAG. Protein sequence: CSARPGHLNTGE. The entire CDR3 protein is CSARPGHLNTGELFF.

The CDR3 protein is CASRVTSGGTYNEQFF. CDR3 bases read: TGCGCCAGCAGGGTAACTAGCGGGGGTACCTACAATGAG. The chain joins TRBV5-1 to TRBJ2-1, with TRBD2 matching 11 bases. The CDR3 end falls 3 residues outside the read, so it is completed with the germline J gene. The CDR3 covers 16 residues. Germline V gives CDR1 SGHRS, CDR2 YFSETQ. After removal of 5 bases from V and 2 bases from J, the junction contained 6 bases not matched to a gene.

This clone shows up as medium-sized by frequency. Sequencing ends 3 residues short of the CDR3 end; the germline J gene provides the rest. The genes are TRBV2 and TRBJ2-4; 8 bases are shared with TRBD2. Trimming at V came to 7 bases and at J to 2 bases, leaving 7 bases not matched to a gene. The CDR3 length is 15 residues. Germline-derived CDR1 and CDR2 are SNHLY and FYNNEI. The CDR3 is CASNGRGISKNIQYF. The part of the CDR3 DNA that was read is TGTGCCAGCAACGGGAGGGGAATCTCCAAAAACATT.

Of note for this clone: Sequencing ends 3 residues short of the CDR3 end; the germline J gene provides the rest. The chain couples TRBV6-7 to TRBJ1-5; 12 nucleotides match TRBD1. TRBV6-7 is an ORF, with its function uncertain. V shed 0 bases and J 2 bases; nucleotides not matched to a gene: 8. The CDR3 sequence is 19 residues long. The CDR3 sequence: CASSYSMGQGAMGNQPQHF. The CDR3 DNA, read in part, is TGTGCCAGCAGTTACTCTATGGGACAGGGGGCAATGGGCAATCAGCCC.

Concerning this clone: From the germline J gene comes the end of the CDR3, since the read stops 3 residues before it. The V call is TRBV19, the J call TRBJ1-6, with 9 bases lining up with TRBD1. The junction had 8 bases not matched to a gene; V was cut back by 2 bases and J by 3 bases. The germline V gene encodes CDR1 LNHDA and CDR2 SQIVND (reference sequence). This CDR3 spans 18 amino acids. The sequenced part of the CDR3 DNA is TGTGCCAGTAGTATAAAAGCTGGGACAGGGAACTATAATTCACCC. As protein: CASSIKAGTGNYNSP. Given in full, the CDR3 is CASSIKAGTGNYNSPLHF.

Turning to this clone: The read finishes 3 residues shy of the CDR3 end, and the germline J gene is used to complete it. The chain couples TRBV7-2 to TRBJ2-3; 10 nucleotides agree with TRBD2. Germline V gives CDR1 SGHTA, CDR2 FQGNSA. The CDR3 length is 15 residues. The CDR3 is CASSLKRGGGETQYF. The sequenced CDR3 bases are TGTGCCAGCAGCTTGAAGCGGGGGGGCGGAGAGACG.

To note about this clone: The junction differs from germline at one of its ends, possibly a read error. The read finishes 3 residues shy of the CDR3 end, and the germline J gene is used to complete it. Other nucleotide sequences from this sample produce the same CDR3. The gene calls are TRBV18 and TRBJ1-3, with D possibly TRBD1 on 6 matching bases. CDR1 is KGHSH, CDR2 LQKENI, per germline. The CDR3 sequence is 16 residues long. The CDR3 DNA, read in part, is TGTGCCAGCTCACCACGATACCGGACAGCCGGAAACACG. Translated: CASSPRYRTAGNT. In full, the CDR3 reads CASSPRYRTAGNTIYF.

Of note for this clone: The read finishes 3 residues shy of the CDR3 end, and the germline J gene is used to complete it. V and J are TRBV2 and TRBJ2-5; maybe TRBD2 (6 bases). CDR3 size: 15 residues. Germline-derived CDR1 and CDR2 are SNHLY and FYNNEI. Trimming stripped 7 bases from V and 5 bases from J, with 20 bases between. The CDR3 DNA, read in part, is TGTGCCAGCATGGGGTACAGCGGGCCCCAGGAGACC. It specifies CASMGYSGPQET. The whole CDR3 sequence is CASMGYSGPQETQYF.

A note on this clone: The missing CDR3 end, 3 residues past where the read stops, is filled in from the germline J gene. The gene calls are TRBV2 and TRBJ1-1; no clear D. This CDR3 spans 14 amino acids. The V end lost 4 bases, the J end lost 0 bases, and 9 bases lay between the germline ends. CDR1 and CDR2 (germline): SNHLY, FYNNEI. The DNA read from the CDR3 is TGTGCCAGCAGTGGAACAAGAATGAACACTGAA. It specifies CASSGTRMNTE. The whole CDR3 region reads CASSGTRMNTEAFF.

Comments on this clone: The read terminates 3 residues ahead of where the CDR3 ends, so the germline J gene completes it. V and J are TRBV12-3 or TRBV12-4 and TRBJ1-1; maybe TRBD1 (6 bases). The CDR3 has 14 residues. V lost 2 bases, J lost 3 bases, and 10 bases lay in between. The CDR3 DNA, read in part, is TGTGCCAGCAGTTTACTGGGACATTACACTGAA. Protein product: CASSLLGHYTE. The whole CDR3 region reads CASSLLGHYTEAFF.

Turning to this clone: The read ends 3 residues early relative to the CDR3; the germline J gene fills the gap. The gene calls are TRBV7-3 and TRBJ2-2; TRBD2 might be the D (5 bases). Trimming shortened V by 1 base and J by 7 bases, and 10 bases separated the two germline ends. The V gene's germline CDR1 is SGHTA and CDR2 FQGTGA. The CDR3 spans 14 residues. The part of the CDR3 DNA that was read is TGTGCCAGCAGCTTAATTAGCGAGAGCGGGGAG. This translates into CASSLISESGE. The whole CDR3 is CASSLISESGELFF. Full variable domain (outside the CDR3, taken from reference TRBV7-3 and TRBJ2-2): GAGVSQTPSNKVTEKGKYVELRCDPISGHTALYWYRQSLGQGPEFLIYFQGTGAADDSGLPNDRFFAVRPEGSVSTLKIQRTERGDSAVYLCASSLISESGELFFGEGSRLTVL.

Notes on this clone: The observed sequence ends 3 residues before the CDR3 terminus, with the missing tail filled in from the germline J gene. The chain employs TRBV19 and TRBJ2-2, with TRBD1 as a possible D gene (6 bases). V lost 7 bases and J 5 bases, leaving 17 bases between the germline ends. The CDR3 sequence is 15 residues long. Germline V gene data show CDR1 as LNHDA and CDR2 as SQIVND (reference sequence). Incomplete CDR3 DNA: TGTGCCAGTAAAGTAAGACAGGCAAATACCGGGGAG. Translation: CASKVRQANTGE. The whole CDR3 region reads CASKVRQANTGELFF.

Note on this clone: The observed sequence ends 3 residues before the CDR3 terminus, with the missing tail filled in from the germline J gene. The rearrangement joins TRBV5-1 to TRBJ2-7; maybe TRBD2 (6 bases). Deletions cut 4 bases from V and 2 bases from J, with 19 bases between. CDR1 is SGHRS and CDR2 is YFSETQ in the germline V gene. The CDR3 has 16 amino acids. The CDR3 DNA, read in part, is TGCGCCAGCAGCCCCCCCGGGGCGGGGAAAGCCTACGAG. Protein product: CASSPPGAGKAYE. The entire CDR3 protein reads CASSPPGAGKAYEQYF.

As regards this clone: The read ends 3 residues shy of where the CDR3 ends; the end is completed using the germline J gene. The rearrangement uses TRBV5-1 and TRBJ2-3; no clear D gene. The CDR3 covers 15 residues. Germline CDR1 reads SGHRS; CDR2 reads YFSETQ. The V end was cut by 4 bases, the J end by 0 bases, with 12 bases between. CDR3 loop: CASSALVTSTDTQYF. CDR3 DNA (partial): TGCGCCAGCAGCGCATTAGTTACTAGCACAGATACG.

In the case of this clone: The CDR3 goes on 3 residues after the read ends, and that part is filled in from the germline J gene. V gene TRBV29-1 combines with J gene TRBJ1-1; the D is unclear. The germline V gene has CDR1 SQVTM and CDR2 ANQGSEA. V lost 4 bases to trimming and J lost 0 bases, with 3 bases between them. There are 11 residues in the CDR3. The CDR3 protein is CSVALNTEAFF. The part of the CDR3 DNA that was read is TGCAGCGTTGCTTTGAACACTGAA.

With regard to this clone: This sample also contains other DNA sequences that code for the same CDR3. The DNA read from the CDR3 is TGCAGTGCTAGAGAAGGGGGACAGGGAGGGTTTGGT. Protein sequence: CSAREGGQGGFG. The whole CDR3 reads CSAREGGQGGFGYTF. The chain recombines TRBV20-1 with TRBJ1-2; 9 bases match TRBD1. With the read ending 3 residues before the CDR3 end, the germline J gene is used to fill in that end. CDR3 length equals 15 residues. Germline V gives CDR1 DFQATT, CDR2 SNEGSKA (reference sequence).

On this clone: The CDR3 extends 3 residues past the end of the read, so its final part is completed from the germline J gene. The rearrangement uses TRBV18 and TRBJ1-2, with D uncertain. Per the germline V gene, CDR1 is KGHSH and CDR2 is LQKENI. The CDR3 extends over 15 amino acids. The CDR3 sequence is CASSRSLASLNDYTF. CDR3 DNA (partial): TGTGCCAGCTCACGTTCCCTAGCATCCCTAAATGAC.

As to this clone: The CDR3 extends 3 residues past the end of the read, so its final part is completed from the germline J gene. This chain links TRBV6-4 with TRBJ2-3; TRBD2 is a possible D gene (5 bases). Germline V gives CDR1 MRHNA, CDR2 SNTAGT. CDR3 length equals 14 residues. The ends were cut back, 6 bases at V and 1 base at J, with 11 bases in the middle. CDR3 in amino acids: CASSYQAGTDTQYF. The sequenced CDR3 bases are TGTGCCAGCAGCTACCAAGCGGGCACAGATACG.

A word on this clone: Read sequence stops 3 residues before the CDR3 end, and the germline J gene provides the missing end. The V gene is TRBV10-3, the J gene TRBJ2-7; TRBD1 matches at 9 bases. V shed 11 bases and J 4 bases; nucleotides not matched to a gene: 3. The CDR3 spans 11 residues. The germline V gene has CDR1 ENHRY and CDR2 SYGVKD. The covered CDR3 bases are TGTGCCGTGACAGGGGGGTACGAG. It specifies CAVTGGYE. Given in full, the CDR3 is CAVTGGYEQYF.

With regard to this clone: An end of the junction does not agree with germline; a read error may underlie this. The read stops 3 residues short of the end of the CDR3; the missing end is completed from the germline J gene. This chain links TRBV19 with TRBJ2-3; 10 bases match TRBD2. The CDR3 sequence is 16 residues long. Per the germline V gene, CDR1 is LNHDA and CDR2 is SQIVND (reference sequence). The sequenced part of the CDR3 DNA is TGTGCCAGTAGCATAGCCGGGACTAGCGGCACAGATACG. Translated: CASSIAGTSGTDT. The CDR3 in its entirety is CASSIAGTSGTDTQYF.

CDR3 sequence: CSARSGGAGETQYF. The CDR3 bases that were read are TGCAGTGCTAGGAGCGGGGGGGCCGGGGAGACG. The chain links TRBV20-1 to TRBJ2-3, with 10 nucleotides matching TRBD2. The sequenced fragment ends 3 residues before the CDR3 boundary, so the rest is inferred from the germline J gene. The CDR3 sequence is 14 residues long. Germline CDR1 reads DFQATT; CDR2 reads SNEGSKA (reference sequence).